The present entry profiles one T cell receptor beta chain with its context. Profiled with immunoSEQ multiplex PCR; TCRdb holds only in-frame clones, not every one. The sample carries approximately 360,000 clones, 88% recorded once. This sample was taken from a study of blood T cell repertoires in COVID-19. Unmatched junction bases numbered 18, after V lost 5 bases and J lost 3 bases. Germline loops: CDR1 SSHAT, CDR2 FNYEAQ (reference sequence). This CDR3 has 19 amino acids. The V gene is TRBV7-7, the J gene TRBJ2-3; 9 nucleotides match TRBD1. Sequenced input: PBMCs or T cells enriched from blood (not recorded which). The origin of this receptor is a woman aged 25-40 years with acute COVID-19. In DNA, the CDR3 is TGTGCCAGCAGCACCAACCCGGGGACAGGGAGATGGCTTACAGATACGCAGTATTTT. Translating gives CASSTNPGTGRWLTDTQYF.